Sequencing of this TCR beta chain was carried out in a study of CD8+CD57+ T cells in acquired aplastic anemia. Trimming took off 4 bases at V and 0 bases at J, with 9 bases between the two ends. CDR1 is MNHNS and CDR2 is SASEGT in the germline V gene. This CDR3 has 15 amino acids. This clonotype was picked up many times. The template for TCR beta VDJ and CDR3 sequence profiling was genomic DNA. TCRdb ran MiXCR on the reads and lists one entry per CDR3 protein. This table holds tens of thousands of distinct CDR3 sequences, roughly half found once. Sample: sorted CD4+, CD8+, or CD8+CD57+ T cells (not recorded which) from PBMCs. The chain recombines TRBV6-1 with TRBJ1-4, with D unclear. The receptor comes from a human donor in good health, serving as a control. CDR3 sequence (DNA): TGTGCCAGCAGTGTACAGATACCAACTAATGAAAAACTGTTTTTT. Translated, it gives CASSVQIPTNEKLFF.